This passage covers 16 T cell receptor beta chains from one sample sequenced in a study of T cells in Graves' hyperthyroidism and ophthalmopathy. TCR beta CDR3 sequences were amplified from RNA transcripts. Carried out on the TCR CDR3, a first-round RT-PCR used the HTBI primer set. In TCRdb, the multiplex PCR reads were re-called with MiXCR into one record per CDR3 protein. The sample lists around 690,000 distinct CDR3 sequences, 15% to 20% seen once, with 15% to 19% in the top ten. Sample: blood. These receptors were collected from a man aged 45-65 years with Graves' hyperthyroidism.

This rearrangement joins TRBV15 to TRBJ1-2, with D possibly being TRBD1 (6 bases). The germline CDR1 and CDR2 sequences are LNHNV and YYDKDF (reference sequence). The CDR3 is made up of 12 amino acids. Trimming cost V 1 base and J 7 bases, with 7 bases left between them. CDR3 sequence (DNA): TGTGCCACCAGCAGAGCACAGGGTGGCTACACCTTC. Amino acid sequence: CATSRAQGGYTF.

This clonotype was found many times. CDR3 region: CASSYPVDQNTQYF. CDR3 nucleotide sequence: TGTGCCAGCAGTTATCCCGTCGATCAAAATACGCAGTATTTT. The genes are TRBV12-3 or TRBV12-4 and TRBJ2-3; D is undetermined. The CDR3 contains 14 residues. The ends were cut back, 4 bases at V and 7 bases at J, with 15 bases in the middle.

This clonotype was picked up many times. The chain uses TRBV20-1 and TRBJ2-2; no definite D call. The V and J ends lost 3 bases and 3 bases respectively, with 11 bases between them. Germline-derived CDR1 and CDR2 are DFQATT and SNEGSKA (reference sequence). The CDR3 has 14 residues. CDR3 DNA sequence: TGCAGTGCTAGTTTAAACTGGGACACCGGGGAGCTGTTTTTT. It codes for CSASLNWDTGELFF.

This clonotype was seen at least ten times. CDR3 sequence: CASSPDRVPSDGYTF. The CDR3 nucleotides read TGTGCCAGCAGTCCAGACAGGGTCCCGAGCGATGGCTACACCTTC. The chain links TRBV12-3 or TRBV12-4 to TRBJ1-2; TRBD1 matches 7 bases. The ends lost 5 bases at V and 6 bases at J; junction bases unmatched: 12. This CDR3 spans 15 amino acids.

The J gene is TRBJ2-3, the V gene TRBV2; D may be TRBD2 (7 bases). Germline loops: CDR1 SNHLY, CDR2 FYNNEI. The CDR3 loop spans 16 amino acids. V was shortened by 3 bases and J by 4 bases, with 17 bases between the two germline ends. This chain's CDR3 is CASSEGGGSSPDTQYF. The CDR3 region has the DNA TGTGCCAGCAGTGAGGGGGGCGGGAGTAGCCCAGATACGCAGTATTTT.

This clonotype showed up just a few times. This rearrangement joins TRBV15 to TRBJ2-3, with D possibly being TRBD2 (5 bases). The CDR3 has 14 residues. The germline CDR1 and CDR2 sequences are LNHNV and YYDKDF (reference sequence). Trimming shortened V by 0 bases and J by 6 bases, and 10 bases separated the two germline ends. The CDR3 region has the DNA TGTGCCACCAGCAGAGAGGTAGAGCGGGATACGCAGTATTTT. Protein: CATSREVERDTQYF.

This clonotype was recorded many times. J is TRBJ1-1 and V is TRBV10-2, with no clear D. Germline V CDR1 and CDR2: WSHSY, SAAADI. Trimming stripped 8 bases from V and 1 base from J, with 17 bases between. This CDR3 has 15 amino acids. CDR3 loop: CASGDRTVKNTEAFF. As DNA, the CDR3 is TGCGCCAGCGGGGATCGGACGGTTAAGAACACTGAAGCTTTCTTT.

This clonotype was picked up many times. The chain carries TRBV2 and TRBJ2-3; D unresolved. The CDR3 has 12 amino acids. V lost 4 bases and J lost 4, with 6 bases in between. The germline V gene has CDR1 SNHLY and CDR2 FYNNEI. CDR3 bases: TGTGCCAGCAGTGTTTGGTCAGATACGCAGTATTTT. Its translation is CASSVWSDTQYF.

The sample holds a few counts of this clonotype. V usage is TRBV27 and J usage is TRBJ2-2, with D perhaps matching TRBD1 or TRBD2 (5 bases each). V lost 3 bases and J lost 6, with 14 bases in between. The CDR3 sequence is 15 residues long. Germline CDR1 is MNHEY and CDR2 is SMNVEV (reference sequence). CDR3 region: CASSLGRLGPGELFF. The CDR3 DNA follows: TGTGCCAGCAGTTTGGGTCGGTTGGGACCCGGGGAGCTGTTTTTT.

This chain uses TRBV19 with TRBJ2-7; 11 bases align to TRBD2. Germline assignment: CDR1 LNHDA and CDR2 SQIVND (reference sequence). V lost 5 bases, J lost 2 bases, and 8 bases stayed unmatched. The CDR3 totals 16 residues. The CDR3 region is CASSFTSGRGPYEQYF. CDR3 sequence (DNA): TGTGCCAGTAGTTTTACTAGCGGGAGAGGCCCCTACGAGCAGTACTTC.

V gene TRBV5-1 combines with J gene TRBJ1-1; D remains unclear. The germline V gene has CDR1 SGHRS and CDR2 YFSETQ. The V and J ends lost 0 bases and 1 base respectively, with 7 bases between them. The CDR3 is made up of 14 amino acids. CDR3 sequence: CASSLEYGNTEAFF. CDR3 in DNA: TGCGCCAGCAGCTTGGAGTACGGGAACACTGAAGCTTTCTTT.

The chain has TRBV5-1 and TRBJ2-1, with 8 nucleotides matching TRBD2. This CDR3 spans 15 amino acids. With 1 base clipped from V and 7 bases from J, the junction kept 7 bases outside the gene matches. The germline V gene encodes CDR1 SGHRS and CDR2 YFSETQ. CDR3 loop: CASSLTGQRGNEQFF. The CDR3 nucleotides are TGCGCCAGCAGCTTGACAGGACAGCGGGGGAATGAGCAGTTCTTC. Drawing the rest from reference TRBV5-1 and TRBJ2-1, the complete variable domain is KAGVTQTPRYLIKTRGQQVTLSCSPISGHRSVSWYQQTPGQGLQFLFEYFSETQRNKGNFPGRFSGRQFSNSRSEMNVSTLELGDSALYLCASSLTGQRGNEQFFGPGTRLTVL.

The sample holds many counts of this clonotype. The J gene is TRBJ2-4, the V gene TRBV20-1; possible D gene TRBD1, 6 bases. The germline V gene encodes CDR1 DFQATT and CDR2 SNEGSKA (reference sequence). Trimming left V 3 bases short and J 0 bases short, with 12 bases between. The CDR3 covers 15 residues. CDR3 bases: TGCAGTGCTAGCCAGGGGTTCTCAGCCAAAAACATTCAGTACTTC. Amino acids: CSASQGFSAKNIQYF.

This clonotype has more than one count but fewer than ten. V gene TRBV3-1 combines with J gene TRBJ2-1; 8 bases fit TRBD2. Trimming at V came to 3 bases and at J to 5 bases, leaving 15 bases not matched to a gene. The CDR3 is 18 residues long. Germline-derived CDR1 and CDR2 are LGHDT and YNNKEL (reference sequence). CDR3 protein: CASSQAKGERGKDNEQFF. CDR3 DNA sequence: TGTGCCAGCAGCCAGGCAAAAGGGGAGCGGGGGAAAGACAATGAGCAGTTCTTC.

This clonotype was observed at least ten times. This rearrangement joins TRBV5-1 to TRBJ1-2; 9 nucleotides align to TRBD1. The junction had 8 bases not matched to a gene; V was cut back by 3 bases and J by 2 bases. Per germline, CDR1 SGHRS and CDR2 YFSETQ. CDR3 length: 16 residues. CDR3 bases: TGCGCCAGCAGCTCTCATCCGGGACAGGGAAACTATGGCTACACCTTC. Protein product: CASSSHPGQGNYGYTF.

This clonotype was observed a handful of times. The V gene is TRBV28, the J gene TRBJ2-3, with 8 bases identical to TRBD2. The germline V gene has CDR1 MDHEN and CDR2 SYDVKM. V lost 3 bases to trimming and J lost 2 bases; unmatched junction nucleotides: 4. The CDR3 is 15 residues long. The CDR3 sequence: CASSFSRGDTDTQYF. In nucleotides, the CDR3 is TGTGCCAGCAGTTTTTCGCGGGGGGACACAGATACGCAGTATTTT.